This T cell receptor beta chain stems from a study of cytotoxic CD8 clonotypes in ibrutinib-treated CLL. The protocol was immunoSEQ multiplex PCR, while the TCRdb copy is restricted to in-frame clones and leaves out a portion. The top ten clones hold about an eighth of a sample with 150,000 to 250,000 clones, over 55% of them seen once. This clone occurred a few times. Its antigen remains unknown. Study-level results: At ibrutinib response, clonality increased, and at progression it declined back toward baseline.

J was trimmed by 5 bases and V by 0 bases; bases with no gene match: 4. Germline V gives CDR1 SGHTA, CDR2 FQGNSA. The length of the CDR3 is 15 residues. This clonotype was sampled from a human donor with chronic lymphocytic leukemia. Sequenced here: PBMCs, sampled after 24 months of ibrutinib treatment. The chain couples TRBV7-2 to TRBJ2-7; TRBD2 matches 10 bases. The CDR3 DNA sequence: TGTGCCAGCAGCTTAGCGGTAGCGGGAGGCCACGAGCAGTACTTC. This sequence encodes CASSLAVAGGHEQYF.